The 22 T cell receptor beta chains presented below share a single source sample, sequenced in a study of chemoradiotherapy in HPV16-positive cancers. Measured with immunoSEQ multiplex PCR; TCRdb has only the in-frame clones, and not every one. In the table there are approximately 3,200 clones, about 80% of which are singletons. Sample: tumor tissue, taken from a patient who underwent chemoradiotherapy. These receptors were obtained from a human donor with HPV-associated anogenital cancer.

The genes are TRBV5-4 and TRBJ2-7; 12 nucleotides align to TRBD2. CDR3 length: 16 residues. The junction had 7 bases not matched to a gene; V was cut back by 3 bases and J by 3 bases. In germline, CDR1 is SGHNT, CDR2 YYREEE (reference sequence). As DNA, the CDR3 is TGTGCCAGCAGCTCGGGAGGACTAGCGGGGATCTACGAGCAGTACTTC. Amino acid sequence: CASSSGGLAGIYEQYF.

The chain couples TRBV7-2 to TRBJ2-5; possibly TRBD2 for D (6 bases). V lost 3 bases and J 6 bases, leaving 11 bases between the germline ends. Per the germline V gene, CDR1 is SGHTA and CDR2 is FQGNSA. The CDR3 sequence is 13 residues long. Here the CDR3 DNA reads TGTGCCAGCAGCTTGGGACTGGGTAAGACCCAGTACTTC. The encoded protein is CASSLGLGKTQYF.

In its sample, this clone was seen a few times. The V gene is TRBV7-9, the J gene TRBJ1-2; 7 bases are shared with TRBD1. J lost 8 bases, V lost 5 bases, and 11 bases had no gene match. Germline V gene lookup returns CDR1 SEHNR and CDR2 FQNEAQ (reference sequence). The CDR3 extends over 14 amino acids. CDR3 protein: CASSQGTAWLGYTF. In nucleotides, the CDR3 is TGTGCCAGCAGCCAAGGGACAGCCTGGTTGGGCTACACCTTC. The full variable domain, with the rest looked up from reference TRBV7-9 and TRBJ1-2, is DTGVSQNPRHKITKRGQNVTFRCDPISEHNRLYWYRQTLGQGPEFLTYFQNEAQLEKSRLLSDRFSAERPKGSFSTLEIQRTEQGDSAMYLCASSQGTAWLGYTFGSGTRLTVV.

This chain connects TRBV7-8 to TRBJ2-7; TRBD1 matches at 7 bases. The CDR3 extends over 14 amino acids. CDR1 and CDR2 (germline): SGHVS, FQNEAQ. Trimming removed 2 bases from V and 5 bases from J; junction bases left unmatched: 6. CDR3 nucleotides: TGTGCCAGCAGCTTAAATATAGGGGGCCACGAGCAGTACTTC. This translates into CASSLNIGGHEQYF.

V gene TRBV15 combines with J gene TRBJ2-2, with D maybe TRBD2 (5 bases). Germline loops: CDR1 LNHNV, CDR2 YYDKDF (reference sequence). V was cut by 3 bases and J by 6 bases, with 11 bases left in between. The CDR3 length is 14 residues. DNA for the CDR3: TGTGCCACCAGCAGCCCTCTAGCTGCCGGGGAGCTGTTTTTT. This codes for CATSSPLAAGELFF.

The genes are TRBV9 and TRBJ2-1; D not certain. With 4 bases removed from V and 2 bases from J, the gap between germline ends came to 16 bases. Germline CDR1 reads SGDLS; CDR2 reads YYNGEE. The CDR3 is 16 amino acids. The CDR3 spells CASSLRTTRTYNEQFF. CDR3 nucleotide sequence: TGTGCCAGCAGCCTTAGGACGACCCGTACCTACAATGAGCAGTTCTTC.

This chain links TRBV28 with TRBJ2-3; 10 bases line up with TRBD1. There are 17 residues in the CDR3. Trimming at V came to 6 bases and at J to 0 bases, leaving 9 bases not matched to a gene. Per the germline V gene, CDR1 is MDHEN and CDR2 is SYDVKM. The CDR3 coding sequence is TGTGCCAGCAGCCCCTCCGGGACAGGGGCGAGCACAGATACGCAGTATTTT. This codes for CASSPSGTGASTDTQYF.

As for this clone: Within the sample, other DNA sequences also encode this same CDR3. V gene TRBV7-9 combines with J gene TRBJ2-7; 10 positions agree with TRBD1. Trimming took 1 base from V and 4 from J; bases not matched to a gene: 13. Germline V gene data show CDR1 as SEHNR and CDR2 as FQNEAQ (reference sequence). CDR3 size: 18 residues. The CDR3 DNA is TGTGCCAGCAGCTTAGTCTCGGACAGGGGGTTTGTAGAGTACGAGCAGTACTTC. The encoded protein is CASSLVSDRGFVEYEQYF.

This clone was observed once. This chain connects TRBV11-2 to TRBJ2-4; D possibly corresponds to TRBD2 (6 bases). Germline-derived CDR1 and CDR2 are SGHAT and FQNNGV. This CDR3 is 14 amino acids long. V lost 6 bases to trimming and J lost 9 bases, with 18 bases between them. The CDR3 DNA reads TGTGCCAGCAGTGAGGTTCGGGGGTGGGGCATTCAGTACTTC. This gives the protein CASSEVRGWGIQYF.

The rearrangement joins TRBV6-5 to TRBJ2-6, with TRBD2 matching over 8 bases. The junction had 9 bases not matched to a gene; V was cut back by 11 bases and J by 3 bases. Germline V lookup: CDR1 MNHEY, CDR2 SVGAGI. This CDR3 is 15 amino acids long. The CDR3 DNA reads as TGTGCCCCCCGGGGGGGACTATTTGGGGCCAACGTCCTGACTTTC. Its protein product is CAPRGGLFGANVLTF.

The chain recombines TRBV5-1 with TRBJ2-2, with D unresolved. The V gene lost 0 bases and the J gene lost 1 base, with 7 bases spanning the gap. The CDR3 runs to 15 residues. Per germline, CDR1 SGHRS and CDR2 YFSETQ. CDR3 bases: TGCGCCAGCAGCTTGGGACACAGGAACACCGGGGAGCTGTTTTTT. This gives the protein CASSLGHRNTGELFF. Full variable domain (missing parts from reference TRBV5-1 and TRBJ2-2): KAGVTQTPRYLIKTRGQQVTLSCSPISGHRSVSWYQQTPGQGLQFLFEYFSETQRNKGNFPGRFSGRQFSNSRSEMNVSTLELGDSALYLCASSLGHRNTGELFFGEGSRLTVL.

This rearrangement joins TRBV5-1 to TRBJ2-3, with D possibly being TRBD2 (5 bases). The germline V gene encodes CDR1 SGHRS and CDR2 YFSETQ. The V end was cut by 0 bases, the J end by 1 base, with 9 bases between. CDR3 size: 15 residues. CDR3 sequence reads: CASSLAGRGTDTQYF. Written as DNA, the CDR3 is TGCGCCAGCAGCTTGGCCGGGCGGGGCACAGATACGCAGTATTTT.

The chain has TRBV10-2 and TRBJ2-3, with 7 bases fitting TRBD1. The germline CDR1 and CDR2 sequences are WSHSY and SAAADI. This CDR3 contains 14 residues. J was trimmed by 1 base and V by 6 bases; bases with no gene match: 4. As DNA, the CDR3 is TGCGCCAGCAGCGTGCAGGGGGGCACAGATACGCAGTATTTT. Its protein is CASSVQGGTDTQYF.

This rearrangement joins TRBV9 to TRBJ1-1; the D is unclear. The CDR3 covers 14 residues. Germline V lookup: CDR1 SGDLS, CDR2 YYNGEE. Trimming pared 0 bases from V and 1 base from J, leaving 7 bases between. CDR3 loop: CASSVGTPNTEAFF. The DNA of the CDR3 is TGTGCCAGCAGCGTAGGTACACCGAACACTGAAGCTTTCTTT.

J is TRBJ1-3 and V is TRBV4-1; 8 bases are shared with TRBD1. V shed 3 bases and J 0 bases; nucleotides not matched to a gene: 10. The CDR3 contains 18 residues. From germline, CDR1 is MGHRA and CDR2 YSYEKL. The CDR3 DNA reads as TGCGCCAGCAGCCACCTGAGGACAGGGAGATTCTCTGGAAACACCATATATTTT. Translated, it gives CASSHLRTGRFSGNTIYF.

J is TRBJ2-7 and V is TRBV9; TRBD1 matches 12 bases. The J segment lost 6 bases and the V segment lost 2 bases, leaving 6 bases of the junction unmatched. This CDR3 region has 15 residues. Germline V gene data show CDR1 as SGDLS and CDR2 as YYNGEE. CDR3 sequence reads: CASSVSGTGGSEQYF. In DNA form, the CDR3 reads TGTGCCAGCAGCGTTTCCGGGACAGGGGGCTCCGAGCAGTACTTC.

V and J are TRBV10-3 and TRBJ2-2; possibly TRBD1 for D (5 bases). V was cut by 3 bases and J by 3 bases, with 5 bases left in between. Germline assignment: CDR1 ENHRY and CDR2 SYGVKD. The CDR3 length is 13 residues. The CDR3 protein is CAISDRDTGELFF. The CDR3 bases are TGTGCCATCAGTGACAGGGACACCGGGGAGCTGTTTTTT.

J is TRBJ1-2 and V is TRBV28; tentatively, D is TRBD1 (5 bases). Germline values: CDR1 MDHEN, CDR2 SYDVKM. The CDR3 totals 15 residues. Trimming pared 6 bases from V and 4 bases from J, leaving 18 bases between. The CDR3 sequence: CASSPGPRPLYGYTF. CDR3 DNA: TGTGCCAGCAGCCCGGGACCTCGACCGCTCTATGGCTACACCTTC.

The chain employs TRBV5-4 and TRBJ2-7; D might be TRBD2 (6 bases). Per the germline V gene, CDR1 is SGHNT and CDR2 is YYREEE (reference sequence). This CDR3 region has 15 residues. Trimming took 3 bases from V and 0 from J, leaving 13 bases between them. DNA of the CDR3: TGTGCCAGCAGCTCCGTCGGGACTGCCTCCTACGAGCAGTACTTC. This translates into CASSSVGTASYEQYF.

This sequence joins TRBV7-9 and TRBJ2-1; TRBD1 might be the D (5 bases). Germline CDR1 and CDR2: SEHNR and FQNEAQ (reference sequence). Trimming took 1 base from V and 0 from J, leaving 10 bases between them. This CDR3 has 16 residues. CDR3 residues: CASSLEAGFSYNEQFF. The CDR3 DNA reads as TGTGCCAGCAGCTTAGAGGCAGGGTTCTCCTACAATGAGCAGTTCTTC.

The rearrangement links TRBV5-6 to TRBJ2-1; 7 positions agree with TRBD1. CDR1 is SGHDT and CDR2 is YYEEEE in the germline V gene. V lost 4 bases to trimming and J lost 3 bases; unmatched junction nucleotides: 7. The CDR3 consists of 15 residues. The CDR3 DNA is TGTGCCAGCAGCGAAGGGACAGCTCACTACAATGAGCAGTTCTTC. It encodes CASSEGTAHYNEQFF.

V and J are TRBV10-3 and TRBJ1-2, with a tentative D call TRBD1 (5 bases). The CDR3 length is 14 residues. The V and J ends lost 2 bases and 4 bases respectively, with 11 bases between them. Germline V gene lookup returns CDR1 ENHRY and CDR2 SYGVKD. In DNA form, the CDR3 reads TGTGCCATCAGTGAGCCGCAGGGCGCCTATGGCTACACCTTC. Amino acid sequence: CAISEPQGAYGYTF.